This T cell receptor (beta chain) was captured in a study of blood T cell repertoires in COVID-19. Clones were sequenced by immunoSEQ multiplex PCR, and TCRdb holds only the in-frame ones, with some missing. The data contain some 70,000 clones, 75% to 95% of them singletons. The sample holds one count of this clone. Germline V gene data show CDR1 as SGHDT and CDR2 as YYEEEE. This CDR3 contains 14 residues. V lost 2 bases and J lost 5; bases outside the gene matches: 1. The sequence was obtained from a human donor with active COVID-19. The donor label of this sample is uncertain. V gene TRBV5-6 combines with J gene TRBJ1-5; TRBD1 agrees at 10 bases. What was sequenced was peripheral blood. In DNA form, the CDR3 reads TGTGCCAGCAGCTTAGGACAGGGGGATCAGCCCCAGCATTTT. Amino acid sequence: CASSLGQGDQPQHF.